The clone carrying this TCR beta chain came up once. The CDR3 covers 13 residues. V gave up 5 bases and J gave up 4 bases, with 11 bases separating them. Germline V gives CDR1 MRHNA, CDR2 SNTAGT. The entry originates in a study of blood T cell repertoires in COVID-19. The data were produced by immunoSEQ multiplex PCR, yet TCRdb's version contains in-frame clones alone and is incomplete. This table has roughly 200,000 clones, 86% appearing once. The chain carries TRBV6-4 and TRBJ1-1; possibly TRBD1 for D (5 bases). The origin of this receptor is a woman aged 25-40 years who had been exposed to COVID-19. Sequenced input: PBMCs or T cells enriched from blood (not recorded which). CDR3 nucleotides: TGTGCCAGCAGTAATCAGGGAGGCACTGAAGCTTTCTTT. Its translation is CASSNQGGTEAFF.